This T cell receptor (beta chain) was identified in a study of blood T cell repertoires in COVID-19. The overall study: The study drew acute and convalescent COVID-19 samples from the United States, Italy and Spain. The cDNA or gDNA used as material had been derived from T cells, B-cell-depleted T cells, or PBMCs.

Assay used: immunoSEQ multiplex PCR; TCRdb lists only in-frame clones, some missing. The sample includes some 170,000 clones, 87% seen only once; the top ten take approximately 13%. Patients of the Seattle cohort, enrolled during active infection, were followed longitudinally. The sequencing input was peripheral blood. The sequence derives from a woman aged 65 to 85 with COVID-19, enrolled during active disease.

DNA of the CDR3: TGTGCCAGCAGTCCCGGGGACAGGGAATACAATGAGCAGTTCTTC. This gives the protein CASSPGDREYNEQFF. The chain employs TRBV28 and TRBJ2-1, with 9 bases aligning to TRBD1. Trimming took 5 bases from V and 4 from J; bases not matched to a gene: 6. CDR3 size: 15 residues. Per the germline V gene, CDR1 is MDHEN and CDR2 is SYDVKM.